Shown below are 2 T cell receptor beta chains from a single sample sequenced in a study of T-cell memory formation after mild COVID-19. MiXCR, applied by TCRdb to the 5' RACE reads, yields one record per CDR3 protein. The sample has 40,000 to 55,000 distinct CDR3 sequences, 6% to 9.5% seen once. Sequenced input: PBMCs or a T cell subset sorted from them (not recorded which). These receptors were obtained from a man between 18 and 35 years old who had mild COVID-19 (a few samples of this study predate the infection). Cell type and time point are not known.

J is TRBJ2-3 and V is TRBV11-2; 13 nucleotides agree with TRBD2. The J segment lost 5 bases and the V segment lost 5 bases, leaving 4 bases of the junction unmatched. CDR3 length: 15 residues. The germline gives CDR1 SGHAT, CDR2 FQNNGV. CDR3 loop: CASSVGLAGRDTQYF. The CDR3 nucleotides are TGTGCCAGCAGCGTGGGACTAGCGGGGAGAGATACGCAGTATTTT.

This clonotype was seen a few times. The J gene is TRBJ1-3, the V gene TRBV20-1, with D possibly being TRBD1 (6 bases). The CDR3 loop spans 14 amino acids. Looked up from germline, CDR1 is DFQATT and CDR2 is SNEGSKA (reference sequence). V was trimmed by 3 bases and J by 4 bases, leaving 13 bases between them. The CDR3 loop is CSARAGAGGNTIYF. CDR3 DNA sequence: TGCAGTGCTAGGGCAGGGGCAGGCGGAAACACCATATATTTT.